A single sample gave rise to the 28 T cell receptor beta chains below, sequenced in a study of T cell clonality in common variable immunodeficiency. Repertoires were generated with immunoSEQ multiplex PCR, while TCRdb's copy carries only in-frame clones and drops some. The repertoire consists of tens of thousands of clones, none detected only once. Material for sequencing was peripheral blood mononuclear cells. These receptor sequences come from a person aged 18-70 years in good health.

This clone was detected ten times or more. Read data end 3 residues before the CDR3 end; the end is taken from the germline J gene. The chain couples TRBV4-1 to TRBJ2-3; 8 nucleotides agree with TRBD2. After removal of 1 base from V and 2 bases from J, the junction contained 11 bases not matched to a gene. The CDR3 has 18 amino acids. Per germline, CDR1 MGHRA and CDR2 YSYEKL. The sequenced CDR3 bases are TGCGCCAGCAGCCAAGGAGGGCTACGGGGGGGCTTCACAGATACG. Protein product: CASSQGGLRGGFTDT. The complete CDR3 reads CASSQGGLRGGFTDTQYF.

Only a few counts were recorded for this clone. The read falls 3 residues short of the CDR3 end, and the missing part is taken from the germline J gene. The rearrangement uses TRBV7-6 and TRBJ2-2; D is possibly TRBD1 (6 bases). The germline gives CDR1 SGHVS, CDR2 FNYEAQ. The CDR3 has 15 amino acids. The part of the CDR3 DNA that was read is TGTGCCAGCAGCCGCGCTCAACAGGGTAGCTCACCG. Translated, it gives CASSRAQQGSSP. The whole CDR3 region reads CASSRAQQGSSPLFF.

This clone has a count of ten or more. The read ends 3 residues early relative to the CDR3; the germline J gene fills the gap. The rearrangement joins TRBV20-1 to TRBJ2-7; 7 nucleotides agree with TRBD1. This CDR3 region has 13 residues. With 4 bases clipped from V and 2 bases from J, the junction kept 5 bases outside the gene matches. Germline CDR1 is DFQATT and CDR2 is SNEGSKA (reference sequence). The CDR3 DNA, read in part, is TGCAGTGCTAACAGGGGTAGGACCTACGAG. As protein: CSANRGRTYE. The whole CDR3 sequence is CSANRGRTYEQYF.

This clone was counted many times. The sequence runs out 3 residues before the end of the CDR3; the remainder is reconstructed from the germline J gene. V usage is TRBV20-1 and J usage is TRBJ2-7, with TRBD2 as a possible D gene (5 bases). Deletions cut 2 bases from V and 2 bases from J, with 16 bases between. Germline assignment: CDR1 DFQATT and CDR2 SNEGSKA (reference sequence). CDR3 size: 15 residues. CDR3 DNA, as far as it was read: TGCAGTGCTAGAAACCTTCAACTAGGTCCCTACGAG. Translation gives CSARNLQLGPYE. The whole CDR3 protein reads CSARNLQLGPYEQYF.

This clone appeared many times. Partial CDR3 DNA: TGTGCCAGCAGCCATCTAGCAGATAACGAG. Residues: CASSHLADNE. The entire CDR3 protein reads CASSHLADNEQYF. The V gene is TRBV14, the J gene TRBJ2-7; TRBD2 might be the D (5 bases). The read comes to an end 3 residues before the CDR3 does, leaving the germline J gene to fill in the end. This CDR3 spans 13 amino acids. The V end was cut by 3 bases, the J end by 5 bases, with 11 bases between. Germline V lookup: CDR1 SGHDN, CDR2 FVKESK.

This clone has ten or more counts. Coverage ceases 3 residues before the CDR3 finishes, and the germline J gene fills in the end. This rearrangement joins TRBV6-4 to TRBJ2-2; 7 nucleotides agree with TRBD2. Germline V gene data show CDR1 as MRHNA and CDR2 as SNTAGT. The ends lost 0 bases at V and 3 bases at J; junction bases unmatched: 7. The CDR3 sequence is 17 residues long. CDR3 DNA, as far as it was read: TGTGCCAGCAGTGACTCCGGGGGAGGGTCCGACACCGGGGAG. This codes for CASSDSGGGSDTGE. Given in full, the CDR3 is CASSDSGGGSDTGELFF.

This clone was observed at least ten times. The read gets to within 3 residues of the CDR3 end, and the germline J gene fills in the rest. The chain employs TRBV15 and TRBJ1-3; D is uncertain. Trimming left V 0 bases short and J 0 bases short, with 12 bases between. Germline loops: CDR1 LNHNV, CDR2 YYDKDF (reference sequence). This CDR3 contains 17 residues. This CDR3 reads CATSRDSGRGSGNTIYF. The DNA read from the CDR3 is TGTGCCACCAGCAGAGATTCTGGACGGGGCTCTGGAAACACC.

This clone was counted many times. The read comes to an end 3 residues before the CDR3 does, leaving the germline J gene to fill in the end. This chain uses TRBV20-1 with TRBJ1-3; a weak D match, TRBD1 (6 bases). Per germline, CDR1 DFQATT and CDR2 SNEGSKA (reference sequence). The CDR3 loop spans 15 amino acids. V dropped 1 base and J dropped 0 bases, with 10 bases sitting between them. CDR3 sequence reads: CSARGGGASGNTIYF. Incomplete CDR3 DNA: TGCAGTGCTAGAGGAGGGGGAGCCTCTGGAAACACC.

This clone was seen many times. Sequencing ends 3 residues short of the CDR3 end; the germline J gene provides the rest. The V and J genes are TRBV5-6 and TRBJ2-2, with D possibly TRBD1 on 6 matching bases. The length of the CDR3 is 13 residues. Germline V gene lookup returns CDR1 SGHDT and CDR2 YYEEEE. The ends were cut back, 7 bases at V and 5 bases at J, with 12 bases in the middle. CDR3 bases read: TGTGCCAGCTTCTGGGGGCCGACCGGGGAG. Translation: CASFWGPTGE. The full-length CDR3 reads as CASFWGPTGELFF.

This clone was counted ten times or more. The CDR3 end is not reached by the read, which stops 3 residues before it; the germline J gene fills it in. This chain connects TRBV20-1 to TRBJ2-7; perhaps TRBD2 as D (6 bases). Germline lookup yields CDR1 DFQATT and CDR2 SNEGSKA (reference sequence). Trimming removed 4 bases from V and 0 bases from J, with 7 bases in between. The CDR3 length is 12 residues. CDR3 DNA (partial): TGCAGTGCTACGGGACTCTCCTACGAG. Translation: CSATGLSYE. The full CDR3 reads CSATGLSYEQYF.

This clone was observed at least ten times. The read stops 3 residues short of the end of the CDR3; the missing end is completed from the germline J gene. The rearrangement uses TRBV19 and TRBJ2-3; 9 bases map to TRBD2. In germline, CDR1 is LNHDA, CDR2 SQIVND (reference sequence). The CDR3 consists of 16 residues. Trimming at V came to 4 bases and at J to 0 bases, leaving 5 bases not matched to a gene. CDR3 protein: CASSRLAGTSTDTQYF. Incomplete CDR3 DNA: TGTGCCAGTAGTAGGCTAGCGGGGACAAGCACAGATACG.

This clone has more than one count but fewer than ten. Read sequence stops 3 residues before the CDR3 end, and the germline J gene provides the missing end. The chain carries TRBV30 and TRBJ2-1; no definite D call. The germline V gene has CDR1 GTSNPN and CDR2 SVGIG (reference sequence). V lost 1 base and J 3 bases, leaving 13 bases between the germline ends. This CDR3 spans 15 amino acids. Partial CDR3 DNA: TGTGCCTGGAGTGATACCGGTTTAGACTACAATGAG. This codes for CAWSDTGLDYNE. The whole CDR3 protein is CAWSDTGLDYNEQFF.

As concerns this clone: The CDR3 end is not reached by the read, which stops 3 residues before it; the germline J gene fills it in. The chain is built from TRBV4-2 and TRBJ2-7; 13 bases fit TRBD2. There are 15 residues in the CDR3. CDR1 and CDR2 from the germline V gene are LGHNA and YNFKEQ. J was trimmed by 2 bases and V by 4 bases; bases with no gene match: 2. CDR3 DNA (partial): TGTGCCAGCAGCCCGACTAGCGGGGGGACCTACGAG. Translating gives CASSPTSGGTYE. Given in full, the CDR3 is CASSPTSGGTYEQYF.

There are many counts of this clone. Read data end 3 residues before the CDR3 end; the end is taken from the germline J gene. V usage is TRBV6-1 and J usage is TRBJ2-1, with D possibly TRBD1 on 6 matching bases. The V and J ends lost 4 bases and 5 bases respectively, with 9 bases between them. Looked up from germline, CDR1 is MNHNS and CDR2 is SASEGT. CDR3 length equals 13 residues. CDR3 sequence: CASSATGDNEQFF. The covered CDR3 bases are TGTGCCAGCAGTGCGACAGGAGACAATGAG.

This clone was picked up many times. The missing CDR3 end, 3 residues past where the read stops, is filled in from the germline J gene. This rearrangement joins TRBV5-1 to TRBJ1-1, with D possibly matching TRBD1 (5 bases). This CDR3 region has 14 residues. Per germline, CDR1 SGHRS and CDR2 YFSETQ. CDR3 sequence reads: CASSRDGRTPGAFF. The CDR3 bases that were read are TGCGCCAGCAGCCGCGATGGACGAACTCCAGGG.

Of note for this clone: The read ends 3 residues early relative to the CDR3; the germline J gene fills the gap. The chain uses TRBV7-9 and TRBJ2-3, with 8 bases identical to TRBD2. Germline values: CDR1 SEHNR, CDR2 FQNEAQ (reference sequence). The trim removed 5 bases at V and 4 bases at J, leaving 8 bases unmatched. CDR3 length: 15 amino acids. Partial CDR3 DNA: TGTGCCAGCAGCGCGGGACTAGGAGGAGCAGATACG. Residues: CASSAGLGGADT. The entire CDR3 sequence reads CASSAGLGGADTQYF.

Ten or more counts support this clone. With the read ending 3 residues before the CDR3 end, the germline J gene is used to fill in that end. The chain combines TRBV7-6 with TRBJ2-7; possibly TRBD1 for D (6 bases). The CDR3 length is 15 residues. With 4 bases removed from V and 3 bases from J, the gap between germline ends came to 16 bases. Germline V gene data show CDR1 as SGHVS and CDR2 as FNYEAQ. CDR3 residues: CASSSRGQGFYEQYF. The CDR3 bases that were read are TGTGCCAGCAGCTCGCGAGGGCAGGGGTTCTACGAG.

This clone was counted a few times. The CDR3 end lies 3 residues beyond the end of the read and is filled in from the germline J gene. The chain couples TRBV18 to TRBJ2-7; 7 bases map to TRBD2. Germline assignment: CDR1 KGHSH and CDR2 LQKENI. This CDR3 is built from 16 residues. V dropped 1 base and J dropped 2; count of bases not matched to a gene: 8. CDR3 DNA (partial): TGTGCCAGCTCACCACGGGGCCTAGCGGAAACCTACGAG. Translation gives CASSPRGLAETYE. Given in full, the CDR3 is CASSPRGLAETYEQYF. Full variable domain (rest looked up from reference TRBV18 and TRBJ2-7): NAGVMQNPRHLVRRRGQEARLRCSPMKGHSHVYWYRQLPEEGLKFMVYLQKENIIDESGMPKERFSAEFPKEGPSILRIQQVVRGDSAAYFCASSPRGLAETYEQYFGPGTRLTVT.

This clone was seen repeatedly, ten times or more. The CDR3 is cut off 3 residues early in the read; its end comes from the germline J gene. The chain recombines TRBV19 with TRBJ1-2, with unresolved D. V was pared by 7 bases and J by 5 bases, with 11 bases between. CDR1 is LNHDA and CDR2 is SQIVND in the germline V gene (reference sequence). The CDR3 runs 12 residues. CDR3 DNA (partial): TGTGCCAGTATTTCCGGGGAGTATGGC. Amino acid sequence: CASISGEYG. The complete CDR3 protein is CASISGEYGYTF.

This clone was observed many times. The CDR3 end lies 3 residues beyond the end of the read and is filled in from the germline J gene. The chain recombines TRBV19 with TRBJ1-5, with D maybe TRBD1 (5 bases). The CDR3 is 14 amino acids. Germline V lookup: CDR1 LNHDA, CDR2 SQIVND (reference sequence). Trimming removed 1 base at V and 6 bases at J, with 10 bases between. The CDR3: CASSIVGVGQPQHF. The CDR3 bases that were read are TGTGCCAGTAGTATAGTAGGGGTGGGTCAGCCC. The full variable domain, in which reference TRBV19 and TRBJ1-5 provide the parts outside the CDR3, is DGGITQSPKYLFRKEGQNVTLSCEQNLNHDAMYWYRQDPGQGLRLIYYSQIVNDFQKGDIAEGYSVSREKKESFPLTVTSAQKNPTAFYLCASSIVGVGQPQHFGDGTRLSIL.

This clone was counted many times. The observed sequence ends 3 residues before the CDR3 terminus, with the missing tail filled in from the germline J gene. The rearrangement links TRBV12-3 or TRBV12-4 to TRBJ2-3, with 9 nucleotides matching TRBD1. CDR3 size: 15 residues. Trimming cost V 5 bases and J 0 bases; bases outside gene matches: 3. The CDR3 sequence: CASSPGTGSTDTQYF. CDR3 bases read: TGTGCCAGCAGTCCAGGGACAGGGAGCACAGATACG.

This clone was recorded at least ten times. Read sequence stops 3 residues before the CDR3 end, and the germline J gene provides the missing end. The chain recombines TRBV20-1 with TRBJ2-1; 9 nucleotides agree with TRBD1. Trimming took 1 base from V and 6 from J; bases not matched to a gene: 7. Germline CDR1 DFQATT, CDR2 SNEGSKA (reference sequence). The CDR3 is made up of 15 amino acids. This CDR3 is CSARGQGESPNEQFF. The CDR3 DNA, read in part, is TGCAGTGCTAGAGGACAGGGGGAATCTCCCAATGAG.

At least ten counts were recorded for this clone. The read terminates 3 residues before the CDR3 end, so the remaining end is supplied by the germline J gene. The chain has TRBV20-1 and TRBJ1-4; TRBD1 is a possible D gene (6 bases). Germline values: CDR1 DFQATT, CDR2 SNEGSKA (reference sequence). This CDR3 is 16 amino acids long. The V gene lost 5 bases and the J gene lost 0 bases, with 16 bases spanning the gap. CDR3 DNA, as far as it was read: TGCAGTGCTTACGACCCGGACAGCTCAACTAATGAAAAA. Encoded protein: CSAYDPDSSTNEK. The whole CDR3 reads CSAYDPDSSTNEKLFF.

This clone was found many times. The read halts 3 residues ahead of the CDR3 end, with the missing end drawn from the germline J gene. The rearrangement links TRBV29-1 to TRBJ2-5; 16 bases are a match to TRBD2. Germline V gives CDR1 SQVTM, CDR2 ANQGSEA. The CDR3 covers 16 residues. V dropped 5 bases and J dropped 5; count of bases not matched to a gene: 8. This CDR3 reads CSVPGLAGGPMETQYF. The sequenced CDR3 bases are TGCAGCGTTCCGGGACTAGCGGGAGGGCCAATGGAGACC.

This clone was counted at least ten times. Read coverage stops 3 residues before the CDR3 terminus; the germline J gene supplies the remainder. J is TRBJ2-1 and V is TRBV20-1, with 9 bases lining up with TRBD2. The germline V gene encodes CDR1 DFQATT and CDR2 SNEGSKA (reference sequence). J gave up 5 bases and V 3 bases, and 2 bases lay outside the gene matches. This CDR3 has 13 residues. CDR3 bases read: TGCAGTGCTAGCATAGCGGGAGACAATGAG. Amino acid sequence: CSASIAGDNE. The complete CDR3 protein is CSASIAGDNEQFF.

As concerns this clone: The missing CDR3 end, 3 residues past where the read stops, is filled in from the germline J gene. The chain employs TRBV7-9 and TRBJ2-3, with D possibly matching TRBD2 (6 bases). CDR1 SEHNR and CDR2 FQNEAQ come from the germline V gene (reference sequence). The CDR3 totals 13 residues. CDR3 bases read: TGTGCCAGCAGCCCTACTAGCCAAGAGACG. It yields the protein CASSPTSQET. The full CDR3 protein is CASSPTSQETQYF.

This clone was counted at least ten times. The read comes to an end 3 residues before the CDR3 does, leaving the germline J gene to fill in the end. The chain links TRBV7-8 to TRBJ2-2, with a weak D call TRBD2 (7 bases). Trimming removed 6 bases at V and 4 bases at J, with 12 bases between. This CDR3 is built from 14 residues. Germline V gene data show CDR1 as SGHVS and CDR2 as FQNEAQ. The DNA read from the CDR3 is TGTGCCAGCAGTCGGGGAGGGGGCACCGGGGAG. Its translation is CASSRGGGTGE. The complete CDR3 protein is CASSRGGGTGELFF.

This clone was seen ten or more times. The read stops 3 residues short of the end of the CDR3; the missing end is completed from the germline J gene. V is TRBV12-5 and J is TRBJ2-7; tentatively, D is TRBD2 (6 bases). The CDR3 is 21 residues long. Germline V gene lookup returns CDR1 LGHNT and CDR2 FRNRAP. The V end lost 2 bases, the J end lost 4 bases, and 33 bases lay between the germline ends. The covered CDR3 bases are TGTGCTAGTGGTTTGTACGGAGGGGCGCGTCCTCCGGACACGTCTATGTACGAG. Translating gives CASGLYGGARPPDTSMYE. The complete CDR3 protein is CASGLYGGARPPDTSMYEQYF.